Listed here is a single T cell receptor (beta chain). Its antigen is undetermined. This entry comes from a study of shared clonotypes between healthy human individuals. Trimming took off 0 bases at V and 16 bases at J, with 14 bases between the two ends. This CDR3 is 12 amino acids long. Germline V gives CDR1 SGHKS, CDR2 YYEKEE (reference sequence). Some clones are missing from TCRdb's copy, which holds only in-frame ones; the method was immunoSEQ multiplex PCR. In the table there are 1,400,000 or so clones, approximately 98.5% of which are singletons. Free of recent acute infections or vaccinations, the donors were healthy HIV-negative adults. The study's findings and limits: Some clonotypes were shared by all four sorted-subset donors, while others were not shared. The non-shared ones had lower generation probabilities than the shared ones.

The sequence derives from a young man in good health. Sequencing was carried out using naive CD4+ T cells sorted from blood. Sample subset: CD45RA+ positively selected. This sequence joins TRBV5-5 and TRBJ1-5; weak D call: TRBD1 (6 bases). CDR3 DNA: TGTGCCAGCAGCTTGGAAGGGGGTTGGGAACATTTT. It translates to CASSLEGGWEHF.